Each of the 16 T cell receptor beta chains below was sequenced from the same sample in a study of blood T cell repertoires in COVID-19. The repertoire was sequenced with immunoSEQ multiplex PCR; TCRdb's copy has only in-frame clones and lacks some. Of around 250,000 clones in the sample, around 86% were seen once. The sample was peripheral blood. These receptors all come from a man aged 18-30 years with active or convalescent COVID-19.

This sequence joins TRBV27 and TRBJ2-7, with 9 nucleotides matching TRBD2. V lost 7 bases and J lost 1; bases outside the gene matches: 5. Germline CDR1 reads MNHEY; CDR2 reads SMNVEV (reference sequence). CDR3 length: 14 residues. As DNA, the CDR3 is TGTGCCAGCACATTGACTAGCGGATCCTACGAGCAGTACTTC. It specifies CASTLTSGSYEQYF.

The rearrangement uses TRBV11-2 and TRBJ1-4; 7 positions agree with TRBD1. V lost 2 bases and J lost 7; bases outside the gene matches: 10. CDR3 length: 16 residues. Germline loops: CDR1 SGHAT, CDR2 FQNNGV. The DNA of the CDR3 is TGTGCCAGCAGCTTACTATTAGGGGGCAACGGTGAAAAACTGTTTTTT. Its translation: CASSLLLGGNGEKLFF.

CDR3: CASSLAGLTGGGETQYF. The CDR3 bases are TGCGCCAGCAGCTTGGCCGGGCTAACAGGGGGCGGAGAGACCCAGTACTTC. The V call is TRBV5-1, the J call TRBJ2-5; 9 bases match TRBD1. Trimming removed 0 bases from V and 4 bases from J; junction bases left unmatched: 10. Looked up from germline, CDR1 is SGHRS and CDR2 is YFSETQ. This CDR3 spans 17 amino acids.

This clone was seen only once. V gene TRBV2 combines with J gene TRBJ1-2, with TRBD1 as a possible D gene (5 bases). The CDR3 spans 11 residues. CDR1 is SNHLY, CDR2 FYNNEI, per germline. V lost 8 bases, J lost 4 bases, and 8 bases lay in between. CDR3 in amino acids: CASDSGYGYTF. As DNA, the CDR3 is TGTGCCAGCGACAGTGGCTATGGCTACACCTTC.

This chain joins TRBV11-3 and TRBJ1-1; D gene ambiguous. The CDR3 consists of 11 residues. The V and J ends lost 2 bases and 10 bases respectively, with 8 bases between them. Germline CDR1 SGHNT, CDR2 YENEEA. Here the CDR3 DNA reads TGTGCCAGCAGCTTAACGGGGAGAGCTTTCTTT. It translates to CASSLTGRAFF.

V gene TRBV10-1 combines with J gene TRBJ1-5, with unresolved D. The CDR3 sequence is 16 residues long. V lost 3 bases to trimming and J lost 2 bases, with 14 bases between them. Looked up from germline, CDR1 is WNHNN and CDR2 is SYGVQD (reference sequence). DNA of the CDR3: TGCGCCAGCAGTGAAGTAGTGTGGAGGGGCAATCAGCCCCAGCATTTT. Its protein product is CASSEVVWRGNQPQHF.

The rearrangement uses TRBV6-5 and TRBJ1-5; no definite D call. The germline V gene has CDR1 MNHEY and CDR2 SVGAGI. The CDR3 has 13 residues. Deletions cut 2 bases from V and 4 bases from J, with 6 bases between. CDR3 region: CASSYSANQPQHF. CDR3 bases: TGTGCCAGCAGTTACAGCGCAAATCAGCCCCAGCATTTT.

The sample holds one count of this clone. J is TRBJ2-7 and V is TRBV28, with 7 bases fitting TRBD2. CDR1 is MDHEN, CDR2 SYDVKM, per germline. CDR3 length: 15 amino acids. Trimming cost V 3 bases and J 4 bases; bases outside gene matches: 9. The CDR3: CASSFGGGLSYEQYF. The CDR3 coding sequence is TGTGCCAGCAGTTTTGGGGGAGGGTTAAGTTACGAGCAGTACTTC.

This clone was observed once. V usage is TRBV3-1 (or the pseudogene TRBV3-2) and J usage is TRBJ1-3; perhaps TRBD1 as D (5 bases). Looked up from germline, CDR1 is LGHDT and CDR2 is YNNKEL (reference sequence). The germline V and J ends were trimmed by 0 bases and 0 bases, with 12 bases remaining between them. This CDR3 is 17 amino acids long. The CDR3 is CASSQDSRGSSGNTIYF. The CDR3 region has the DNA TGTGCCAGCAGCCAAGATTCTAGGGGAAGCTCTGGAAACACCATATATTTT.

There are many counts of this clone. The genes are TRBV7-6 and TRBJ1-6; tentative D call: TRBD1 (6 bases). The CDR3 length is 15 residues. Germline CDR1 is SGHVS and CDR2 is FNYEAQ. V lost 5 bases and J lost 5, with 13 bases in between. The CDR3 sequence: CASSPRGGDNSPLHF. CDR3 bases: TGTGCCAGCAGCCCTAGGGGGGGGGATAATTCACCCCTCCACTTT. The entire variable domain, with the rest obtained from reference TRBV7-6 and TRBJ1-6, is as follows: GAGVSQSPRYKVTKRGQDVALRCDPISGHVSLYWYRQALGQGPEFLTYFNYEAQQDKSGLPNDRFSAERPEGSISTLTIQRTEQRDSAMYRCASSPRGGDNSPLHFGNGTRLTVT.

The V call is TRBV29-1, the J call TRBJ2-5, with TRBD2 matching 7 bases. This CDR3 spans 11 amino acids. Trimming at V came to 6 bases and at J to 7 bases, leaving 5 bases not matched to a gene. Germline-derived CDR1 and CDR2 are SQVTM and ANQGSEA. CDR3 amino acids: CSVGGMGTQYF. The CDR3, as DNA: TGCAGCGTGGGGGGGATGGGGACCCAGTACTTC.

The rearrangement joins TRBV18 to TRBJ1-1; a weak D match, TRBD1 (6 bases). This CDR3 region has 14 residues. Between the trimmed V and J ends, which lost 4 bases and 6 bases, there was a span of 15 bases. Germline V gene data show CDR1 as KGHSH and CDR2 as LQKENI. CDR3 sequence: CASSLQGRVAEAFF. The CDR3 DNA follows: TGTGCCAGCTCACTACAGGGTCGGGTAGCTGAAGCTTTCTTT.

The J gene is TRBJ2-3, the V gene TRBV2, with 7 bases lining up with TRBD2. V shed 8 bases and J 8 bases; nucleotides not matched to a gene: 10. The germline V gene encodes CDR1 SNHLY and CDR2 FYNNEI. The CDR3 runs to 13 residues. The CDR3 sequence: CASPSGGSGTQYF. CDR3 DNA sequence: TGTGCCAGCCCTTCCGGGGGGTCGGGTACGCAGTATTTT.

This clone showed up just a few times. The chain is built from TRBV24-1 and TRBJ1-1, with D perhaps matching TRBD1 (5 bases). Germline V lookup: CDR1 KGHDR, CDR2 SFDVKD. Between the trimmed V and J ends, which lost 3 bases and 1 base, there was a span of 11 bases. The CDR3 sequence is 15 residues long. As DNA, the CDR3 is TGTGCCACCAGTGATCCCCGGAGGGGGAACACTGAAGCTTTCTTT. It encodes CATSDPRRGNTEAFF.

This chain joins TRBV7-8 and TRBJ1-5; maybe TRBD1 (6 bases). Trimming took off 2 bases at V and 3 bases at J, with 17 bases between the two ends. The CDR3 covers 17 residues. Germline V lookup: CDR1 SGHVS, CDR2 FQNEAQ. In nucleotides, the CDR3 is TGTGCCAGCAGCTTAAGATTTACGCGACAGGTCAATCAGCCCCAGCATTTT. This encodes CASSLRFTRQVNQPQHF.

The chain couples TRBV4-2 to TRBJ1-6; 7 nucleotides match TRBD1. CDR3 size: 15 residues. The V gene end was trimmed by 10 bases and the J gene end by 3 bases; junction bases not matched to a gene: 9. Per the germline V gene, CDR1 is LGHNA and CDR2 is YNFKEQ. The CDR3 coding sequence is TGTGCCACCACCCGGGACAGAGACTATAATTCACCCCTCCACTTT. It yields the protein CATTRDRDYNSPLHF.